This T cell receptor beta chain was recovered during a study of chemoradiotherapy in HPV16-positive cancers. Study-wide background: Candidate HPV-specific T-cell clones and common TCR motifs came from functional assays in a couple of HPV16-positive patients.

Notes on this clone: Its matching antigen is unknown.

The protocol was immunoSEQ multiplex PCR, while the TCRdb copy is restricted to in-frame clones and leaves out a portion. The sample comprises 13,000 to 15,000 clones, 69% of which are singletons, and roughly 19% rests with the top ten. Germline V gene data show CDR1 as KGHSH and CDR2 as LQKENI. This CDR3 has 16 amino acids. V was pared by 3 bases and J by 3 bases, with 18 bases between. Study-level results: Better recurrence-free survival went with HPV-responsive T-cell expansion in HPV16-positive patients.

This specimen was collected from a patient who underwent chemoradiotherapy. The chain couples TRBV18 to TRBJ2-7; perhaps TRBD2 as D (6 bases). The receptor was derived from a human donor with HPV-associated anogenital cancer. The CDR3 DNA follows: TGTGCCAGCTCACCCCGCCCGGGGGAAACAGGCTACGAGCAGTACTTC. Translating gives CASSPRPGETGYEQYF.